This T cell receptor beta chain was profiled in a study of T cells in Graves' hyperthyroidism and ophthalmopathy. Overall study findings and caveats: Researchers report that a 13 V-J model separated ophthalmopathy from stable hyperthyroidism. Prediction of ophthalmopathy progression came a median roughly 6.4 months pre-onset.

The authors obtained PBMCs from 10 ml of fresh peripheral blood. Amplification targeted TCR beta CDR3 regions from RNA transcripts. The HTBI set primed first-round TCR CDR3 RT-PCR. MiXCR, applied by TCRdb to the multiplex PCR reads, yields one record per CDR3 protein. The sample has about 350,000 distinct CDR3 sequences, around 13% seen once. The CDR3 has 17 residues. Germline values: CDR1 SGHTA, CDR2 FQGNSA. Trimming cost V 5 bases and J 1 base, with 20 bases left between them. For this clonotype: Its cognate antigen is unknown.

This receptor was taken from a woman between 40 and 50 years old with Graves' ophthalmopathy. The sample was blood. This sequence joins TRBV7-2 and TRBJ1-1; D may be TRBD1 (6 bases). The CDR3 region is CASSVNHLTRGNTEAFF. The CDR3 nucleotides are TGTGCCAGCAGCGTCAACCACTTAACCAGGGGGAACACTGAAGCTTTCTTT. The full variable domain, its missing parts supplied by reference TRBV7-2 and TRBJ1-1, is GAGVSQSPSNKVTEKGKDVELRCDPISGHTALYWYRQSLGQGLEFLIYFQGNSAPDKSGLPSDRFSAERTGGSVSTLTIQRTQQEDSAVYLCASSVNHLTRGNTEAFFGQGTRLTVV.